This TCR beta chain appears in the sequencing data of a study of T cells in Graves' hyperthyroidism and ophthalmopathy. J lost 4 bases, V lost 8 bases, and 11 bases had no gene match. The germline V gene has CDR1 MNHEY and CDR2 SVGEGT. The CDR3 totals 15 residues. From RNA transcripts, TCR beta CDR3 regions were amplified. With the HTBI primer set, the TCR CDR3 went through a first round of RT-PCR. TCRdb processed the multiplex PCR reads anew with MiXCR; each CDR3 protein has one entry. The data contain about 400,000 distinct CDR3 sequences, roughly 15% of them singletons. Subjects with ophthalmopathy showed a Clinical Activity Score no lower than 3, a NOSPECS grade no lower than 4, and a duration shorter than 3 months. Fresh 10 ml peripheral blood yielded PBMCs.

This sequence was found in a man younger than 30 with Graves' ophthalmopathy. Material for sequencing was blood. The V call is TRBV6-2 or TRBV6-3, the J call TRBJ2-1, with 7 bases that match TRBD2. In DNA form, the CDR3 reads TGTGCCAGCGCAAGACCGGGACTACCGTACAATGAGCAGTTCTTC. Amino acid sequence: CASARPGLPYNEQFF.